Following are 24 T cell receptor beta chains from one sample sequenced in a study of blood T cell repertoires in COVID-19. Data came from immunoSEQ multiplex PCR; TCRdb stores just in-frame clones and leaves some out. Here the sample spans 380,000 or so clones, around 84% being singletons. The sample consisted of peripheral blood. The receptors come from a human donor with acute or convalescent COVID-19. The donor label of this sample is uncertain.

This rearrangement joins TRBV27 to TRBJ1-2, with 7 bases lining up with TRBD1. V shed 4 bases and J 2 bases; nucleotides not matched to a gene: 1. CDR3 length equals 13 residues. Per the germline V gene, CDR1 is MNHEY and CDR2 is SMNVEV (reference sequence). The CDR3 reads CASSSGQNYGYTF. Here the CDR3 DNA reads TGTGCCAGCAGTTCGGGACAGAACTATGGCTACACCTTC.

This chain connects TRBV5-1 to TRBJ1-6; no reliable D call. The CDR3 totals 15 residues. V lost 4 bases, J lost 13 bases, and 21 bases lay in between. Germline values: CDR1 SGHRS, CDR2 YFSETQ. The CDR3 DNA reads TGCGCCAGCAGCCCGGATACGGGCGGGATGTTGCCCCTCCACTTT. Protein: CASSPDTGGMLPLHF.

This clone was detected a few times. The chain employs TRBV3-1 (or the pseudogene TRBV3-2) and TRBJ1-2; D is unclear. Trimming cost V 4 bases and J 5 bases, with 17 bases left between them. The CDR3 contains 15 residues. Per the germline V gene, CDR1 is LGHDT and CDR2 is YNNKEL (reference sequence). DNA for the CDR3: TGTGCCAGCAGCCCCATATTAACCGCGCTATATGGCTACACCTTC. This translates into CASSPILTALYGYTF.

V gene TRBV7-2 combines with J gene TRBJ2-7; 7 bases fit TRBD2. Trimming removed 3 bases from V and 0 bases from J; junction bases left unmatched: 2. The CDR3 loop spans 14 amino acids. Germline V CDR1 and CDR2: SGHTA, FQGNSA. The chain's CDR3 is CASSFREGSYEQYF. In DNA form, the CDR3 reads TGTGCCAGCAGCTTTAGGGAGGGCTCCTACGAGCAGTACTTC. Variable domain in full (rest from reference TRBV7-2 and TRBJ2-7): GAGVSQSPSNKVTEKGKDVELRCDPISGHTALYWYRQSLGQGLEFLIYFQGNSAPDKSGLPSDRFSAERTGGSVSTLTIQRTQQEDSAVYLCASSFREGSYEQYFGPGTRLTVT.

The CDR3 loop is CATQQQKNYGYTF. The DNA of the CDR3 is TGTGCCACCCAACAACAAAAGAACTATGGCTACACCTTC. The chain links TRBV6-6 to TRBJ1-2; D ambiguous. The V and J ends lost 10 bases and 2 bases respectively, with 14 bases between them. Germline CDR1 and CDR2: MNHNY and SVGAGI (reference sequence). The CDR3 extends over 13 amino acids.

This clone was picked up one time. CDR3 sequence (DNA): TGTGCCAGCAGCTTAGGGTCTACCAGGGAAACCCAGTACTTC. Translated, it gives CASSLGSTRETQYF. This rearrangement joins TRBV13 to TRBJ2-5; TRBD1 is a possible D gene (5 bases). Germline values: CDR1 PRHDT, CDR2 FYEKMQ (reference sequence). Trimming shortened V by 0 bases and J by 8 bases, and 13 bases separated the two germline ends. The CDR3 is made up of 14 amino acids.

The CDR3, as DNA: TGTGCCAGTAGTCCCCAACTAGCGGGCACAGATACGCAGTATTTT. Residues: CASSPQLAGTDTQYF. The J gene is TRBJ2-3, the V gene TRBV19; 8 positions agree with TRBD2. The CDR3 extends over 15 amino acids. Germline V lookup: CDR1 LNHDA, CDR2 SQIVND (reference sequence). V lost 5 bases and J lost 1; bases outside the gene matches: 5.

The CDR3 nucleotides read TGTGCCAGCAGGTTGACAGGGATCTACGAGCAGTACTTC. Its translation is CASRLTGIYEQYF. This chain uses TRBV2 with TRBJ2-7, with TRBD1 identical over 7 bases. Germline CDR1 and CDR2: SNHLY and FYNNEI. The ends lost 6 bases at V and 3 bases at J; junction bases unmatched: 5. This CDR3 has 13 residues. Together with reference TRBV2 and TRBJ2-7, the CDR3 gives the full variable domain: EPEVTQTPSHQVTQMGQEVILRCVPISNHLYFYWYRQILGQKVEFLVSFYNNEISEKSEIFDDQFSVERPDGSNFTLKIRSTKLEDSAMYFCASRLTGIYEQYFGPGTRLTVT.

This chain links TRBV7-9 with TRBJ2-7; D may be TRBD2 (6 bases). Trimming cost V 4 bases and J 2 bases, with 18 bases left between them. Germline CDR1 is SEHNR and CDR2 is FQNEAQ (reference sequence). This CDR3 has 16 residues. The CDR3 here is CASSSGEEGYPYEQYF. The CDR3, as DNA: TGTGCCAGCAGCTCTGGGGAGGAGGGGTACCCCTACGAGCAGTACTTC.

The chain couples TRBV6-5 to TRBJ1-1, with 8 positions matching TRBD1. In germline, CDR1 is MNHEY, CDR2 SVGAGI. The V and J ends lost 0 bases and 6 bases, in that order; junction bases with no gene match: 6. This CDR3 comprises 15 residues. CDR3: CASSYSFQGAAEAFF. CDR3 bases: TGTGCCAGCAGTTACTCGTTTCAGGGGGCTGCTGAAGCTTTCTTT.

In its sample, this clone was seen a few times. V is TRBV30 and J is TRBJ2-2; 7 bases are shared with TRBD2. The V gene's germline CDR1 is GTSNPN and CDR2 SVGIG (reference sequence). V trimming: 3 bases; J trimming: 0 bases; junction bases outside the gene matches: 1. There are 14 residues in the CDR3. CDR3 DNA: TGTGCCTGGAGGGCGGGAGCGAACACCGGGGAGCTGTTTTTT. It yields the protein CAWRAGANTGELFF.

The rearrangement joins TRBV5-6 to TRBJ2-3, with TRBD2 matching 9 bases. Unmatched junction bases numbered 13, after V lost 0 bases and J lost 5 bases. Per germline, CDR1 SGHDT and CDR2 YYEEEE. The CDR3 runs to 18 residues. CDR3 sequence (DNA): TGTGCCAGCAGCTTGGTTGCAGTTCTGCGGGAGGGGGGAGATACGCAGTATTTT. It translates to CASSLVAVLREGGDTQYF.

The genes are TRBV11-2 and TRBJ1-6; 7 bases match TRBD1. Germline loops: CDR1 SGHAT, CDR2 FQNNGV. V shed 6 bases and J 9 bases; nucleotides not matched to a gene: 11. This CDR3 has 15 amino acids. The CDR3 region has the DNA TGTGCCAGCAGTTCGCCGACAGGGTTAATTTCACCCCTCCACTTT. It is translated as CASSSPTGLISPLHF.

This chain joins TRBV6-5 and TRBJ2-7; 7 bases line up with TRBD2. The germline V gene encodes CDR1 MNHEY and CDR2 SVGAGI. The ends lost 2 bases at V and 0 bases at J; junction bases unmatched: 4. CDR3 size: 15 residues. CDR3 amino acids: CASSYRAGVSYEQYF. In DNA, the CDR3 is TGTGCCAGCAGTTACCGTGCGGGAGTCTCCTACGAGCAGTACTTC.

V is TRBV18 and J is TRBJ2-5, with 7 positions matching TRBD1. The germline CDR1 and CDR2 sequences are KGHSH and LQKENI. The V and J ends lost 3 bases and 1 base, in that order; junction bases with no gene match: 5. The CDR3 is made up of 15 amino acids. The CDR3 reads CASSPTTGFQETQYF. The CDR3 nucleotides read TGTGCCAGCTCACCGACGACAGGGTTCCAAGAGACCCAGTACTTC.

This sequence joins TRBV5-5 and TRBJ1-2, with 8 bases that match TRBD1. Germline CDR1 reads SGHKS; CDR2 reads YYEKEE (reference sequence). V lost 4 bases to trimming and J lost 6 bases; unmatched junction nucleotides: 11. This CDR3 has 15 residues. The CDR3 region has the DNA TGTGCCAGCAGCACCCGGACAGGGACAATGAATGGCTACACCTTC. Its protein product is CASSTRTGTMNGYTF.

The chain links TRBV15 to TRBJ2-7, with D possibly matching TRBD2 (5 bases). The CDR3 consists of 13 residues. With 1 base removed from V and 5 bases from J, the gap between germline ends came to 9 bases. Germline V lookup: CDR1 LNHNV, CDR2 YYDKDF (reference sequence). In DNA, the CDR3 is TGTGCCACCAGCAGAGCATCGAGGGACGAGCAGTACTTC. Translating gives CATSRASRDEQYF.

The V call is TRBV28, the J call TRBJ1-1; 9 positions match TRBD1. V shed 5 bases, J shed 5 bases, and the junction held 9 bases outside the gene matches. The CDR3 is 15 residues long. In germline, CDR1 is MDHEN, CDR2 SYDVKM. CDR3 region: CASSPHAQGATEAFF. The CDR3 DNA reads TGTGCCAGCAGTCCGCACGCACAGGGGGCGACTGAAGCTTTCTTT.

In this sample, this clone turned up a few times. The rearrangement uses TRBV28 and TRBJ2-2; D gene uncertain. This CDR3 spans 15 amino acids. Germline V gene data show CDR1 as MDHEN and CDR2 as SYDVKM. The germline V and J ends were trimmed by 3 bases and 0 bases, with 8 bases remaining between them. Written as DNA, the CDR3 is TGTGCCAGCAGTTTCGGTCGGGCGAACACCGGGGAGCTGTTTTTT. Protein sequence: CASSFGRANTGELFF.

To note about this clone: Other nucleotide sequences in the sample specify the same CDR3. The CDR3 DNA sequence: TGCGCCAGCAGCTTGGAGGGACAGGGCTATGGCTACACCTTC. Protein product: CASSLEGQGYGYTF. The chain recombines TRBV5-1 with TRBJ1-2; TRBD1 matches at 9 bases. J gave up 4 bases and V 0 bases, and 1 base lay outside the gene matches. The CDR3 length is 14 residues. Germline V gene lookup returns CDR1 SGHRS and CDR2 YFSETQ.

V is TRBV28 and J is TRBJ1-6; unclear D gene. Trimming cost V 3 bases and J 4 bases, with 19 bases left between them. CDR1 MDHEN and CDR2 SYDVKM come from the germline V gene. The CDR3 runs 18 residues. The CDR3 sequence: CASSFGREKGVYNSPLHF. The CDR3 DNA sequence: TGTGCCAGCAGTTTTGGCCGGGAAAAGGGAGTGTATAATTCACCCCTCCACTTT.

The chain is built from TRBV18 and TRBJ1-1; 7 nucleotides match TRBD1. Germline V gene data show CDR1 as KGHSH and CDR2 as LQKENI. Losses at the gene ends were 2 bases for V and 4 bases for J; bases not matched to a gene: 19. There are 19 residues in the CDR3. The CDR3 DNA reads as TGTGCCAGCTCACCAATCAGAGTAGGGGCAGGGGGAGGTGGCACTGAAGCTTTCTTT. This translates into CASSPIRVGAGGGGTEAFF.

V usage is TRBV14 and J usage is TRBJ2-1, with 9 bases aligning to TRBD2. This CDR3 has 16 amino acids. Germline lookup yields CDR1 SGHDN and CDR2 FVKESK. Germline trimming cut 4 bases from V and 7 bases from J; bases unmatched to any gene: 11. CDR3 coding DNA: TGTGCCAGCAGCCGCGTTGGCGGGAGGGCCTTAAATGAGCAGTTCTTC. Translation: CASSRVGGRALNEQFF.

The CDR3, as DNA: TGTGCCAGTAGTATCGGGGAGAATCGATGGACCTACGAGCAGTACTTC. Translated, it gives CASSIGENRWTYEQYF. The chain links TRBV19 to TRBJ2-7; tentative D call: TRBD2 (5 bases). The V gene lost 3 bases and the J gene lost 2 bases, with 17 bases spanning the gap. Looked up from germline, CDR1 is LNHDA and CDR2 is SQIVND (reference sequence). This CDR3 is built from 16 residues.